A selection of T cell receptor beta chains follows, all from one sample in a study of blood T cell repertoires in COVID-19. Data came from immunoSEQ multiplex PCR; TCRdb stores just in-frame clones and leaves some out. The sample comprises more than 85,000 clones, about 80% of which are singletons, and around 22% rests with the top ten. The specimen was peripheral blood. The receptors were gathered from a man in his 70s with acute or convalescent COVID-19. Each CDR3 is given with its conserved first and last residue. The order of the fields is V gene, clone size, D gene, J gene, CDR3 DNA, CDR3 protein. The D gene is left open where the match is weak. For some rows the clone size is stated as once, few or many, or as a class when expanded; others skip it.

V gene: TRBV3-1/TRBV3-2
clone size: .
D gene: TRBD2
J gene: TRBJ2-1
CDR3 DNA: TGTGCCAGCAGCCAGAACGGACTAGCAAACAATGAGCAGTTCTTC
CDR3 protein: CASSQNGLANNEQFF

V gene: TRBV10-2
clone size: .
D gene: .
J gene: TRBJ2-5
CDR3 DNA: TGCGCCAGCAGTGACAGAGCGATGGGAGAGTTAGAGACCCAGTACTTC
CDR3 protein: CASSDRAMGELETQYF

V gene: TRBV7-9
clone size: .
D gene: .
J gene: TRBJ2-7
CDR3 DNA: TGTGCCAGCAGCTTACTAGGGGCCATACCCAAGTCCTACGAGCAGTACTTC
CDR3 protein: CASSLLGAIPKSYEQYF

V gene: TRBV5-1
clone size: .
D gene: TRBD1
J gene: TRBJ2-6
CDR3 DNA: TGCGCCAGCAGCATCGGGACAGGGTTCCTCACTGGGGCCAACGTCCTGACTTTC
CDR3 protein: CASSIGTGFLTGANVLTF

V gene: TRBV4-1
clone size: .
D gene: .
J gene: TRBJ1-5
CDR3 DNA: TGCGCCAGCAGCCAAGATGAGAATAAACAGCCCCAGCATTTT
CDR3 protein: CASSQDENKQPQHF

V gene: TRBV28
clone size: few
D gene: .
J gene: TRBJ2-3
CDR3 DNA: TGTGCCACTAGCTCCGGGGGAACGGGCACAGATACGCAGTATTTT
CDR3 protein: CATSSGGTGTDTQYF

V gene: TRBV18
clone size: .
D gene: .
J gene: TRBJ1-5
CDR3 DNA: TGTGCCAGCTCACCACAAAAAGTCCCAGGCGATCAGCCCCAGCATTTT
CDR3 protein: CASSPQKVPGDQPQHF

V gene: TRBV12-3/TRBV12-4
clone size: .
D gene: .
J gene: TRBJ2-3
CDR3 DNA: TGTGCCAGCAGGTGGGGCGATACGCAGTATTTT
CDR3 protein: CASRWGDTQYF

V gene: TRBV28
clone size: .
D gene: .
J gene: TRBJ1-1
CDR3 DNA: TGTGCCAGCAGTTTACTCCTCACTGAAGCTTTCTTT
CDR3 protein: CASSLLLTEAFF

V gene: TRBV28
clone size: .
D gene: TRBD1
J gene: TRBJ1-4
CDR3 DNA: TGTGCCAGCAGTCCCGAGGGGGCCGGTAATGAAAAACTGTTTTTT
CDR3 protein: CASSPEGAGNEKLFF

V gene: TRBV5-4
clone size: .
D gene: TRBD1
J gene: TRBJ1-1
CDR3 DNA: TGTGCCAGCAGCTTGGCAGGACAGGGATTGAACACTGAAGCTTTCTTT
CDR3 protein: CASSLAGQGLNTEAFF

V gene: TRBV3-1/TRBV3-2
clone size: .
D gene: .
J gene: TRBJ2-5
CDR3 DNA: TGTGCCAGCACCTGGGCGGAGACCCAGTACTTC
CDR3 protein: CASTWAETQYF

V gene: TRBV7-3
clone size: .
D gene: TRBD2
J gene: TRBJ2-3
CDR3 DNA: TGTGCCAGCAGCTTAACCGTACGAGTAGCGGGAGTGACAGATACGCAGTATTTT
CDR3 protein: CASSLTVRVAGVTDTQYF

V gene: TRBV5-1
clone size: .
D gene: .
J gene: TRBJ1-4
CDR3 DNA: TGCGCCAGCAGCTTGGCCGAGGACGGGCGGGGAAAACTGTTTTTT
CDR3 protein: CASSLAEDGRGKLFF

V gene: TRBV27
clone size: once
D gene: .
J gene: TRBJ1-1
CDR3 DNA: TGTGCCAGCAGTATAAGCTATATCACGACTGAAGCTTTCTTT
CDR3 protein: CASSISYITTEAFF

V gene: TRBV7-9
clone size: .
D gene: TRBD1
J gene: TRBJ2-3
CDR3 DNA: TGTGCCAGCAGCTTAGCCAGGGACAGGGGGCAAGATACGCAGTATTTT
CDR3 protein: CASSLARDRGQDTQYF

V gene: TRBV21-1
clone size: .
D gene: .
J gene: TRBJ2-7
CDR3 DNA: TGTGCCAGCACGGGGACAGGGATTGACGAGCAGTACTTC
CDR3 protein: CASTGTGIDEQYF

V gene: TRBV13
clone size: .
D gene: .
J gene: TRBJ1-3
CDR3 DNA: TGTGCCAGCAGCTCCCGACGGGGTGGAAACACCATATATTTT
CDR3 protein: CASSSRRGGNTIYF

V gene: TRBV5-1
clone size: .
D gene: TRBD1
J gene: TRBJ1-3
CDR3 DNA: TGCGCCAGCAGCTATACCGGGACAGGCCCTAGCTCTGGAAACACCATATATTTT
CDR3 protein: CASSYTGTGPSSGNTIYF

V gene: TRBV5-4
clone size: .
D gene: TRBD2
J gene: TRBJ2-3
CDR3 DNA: TGTGCCAGCAGCCCCGGAAGGGGAGCGGGAGACACAGATACGCAGTATTTT
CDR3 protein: CASSPGRGAGDTDTQYF

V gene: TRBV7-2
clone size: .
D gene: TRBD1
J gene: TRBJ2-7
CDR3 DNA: TGTGCCAGCAGCTTAAAAGGGGGGACAGGAGGGCACGAGCAGTACTTC
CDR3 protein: CASSLKGGTGGHEQYF

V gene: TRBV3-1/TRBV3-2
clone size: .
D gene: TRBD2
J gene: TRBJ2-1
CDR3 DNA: TGTGCCAGCAGCCAAGGGGCTAGCGGATCCTACAATGAGCAGTTCTTC
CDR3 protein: CASSQGASGSYNEQFF

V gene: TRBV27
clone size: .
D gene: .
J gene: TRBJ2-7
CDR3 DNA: TGTGCCAGCAGGGCCGGGACACTTCCCTACGAGCAGTACTTC
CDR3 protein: CASRAGTLPYEQYF

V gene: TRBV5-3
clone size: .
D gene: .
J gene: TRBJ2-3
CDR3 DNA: TGTGCCAGAAGCTTGGCCTCTAGCAGCCCTAGCACAGATACGCAGTATTTT
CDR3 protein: CARSLASSSPSTDTQYF

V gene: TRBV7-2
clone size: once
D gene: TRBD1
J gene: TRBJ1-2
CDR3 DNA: TGTGCCAGCAGCTTATGGACAGGCAACTATGGCTACACCTTC
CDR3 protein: CASSLWTGNYGYTF

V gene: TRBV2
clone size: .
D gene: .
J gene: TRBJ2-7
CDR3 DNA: TGTGCCAGCAGTGATGTCGACAGTGGCTCCTACGAGCAGTACTTC
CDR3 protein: CASSDVDSGSYEQYF

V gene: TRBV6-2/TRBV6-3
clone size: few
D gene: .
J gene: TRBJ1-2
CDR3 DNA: TGTGCCAGCAGTTATGGGGCAGTAGCTAACTATGGCTACACCTTC
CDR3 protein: CASSYGAVANYGYTF

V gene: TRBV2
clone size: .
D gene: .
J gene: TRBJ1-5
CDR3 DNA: TGTGCCAGCGTTCGCGATAGCAATCAGCCCCAGCATTTT
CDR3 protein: CASVRDSNQPQHF

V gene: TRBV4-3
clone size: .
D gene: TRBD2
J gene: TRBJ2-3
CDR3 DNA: TGCGCCAGCAGAAGCGGGAGGGCCCGGGCAGATACGCAGTATTTT
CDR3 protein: CASRSGRARADTQYF

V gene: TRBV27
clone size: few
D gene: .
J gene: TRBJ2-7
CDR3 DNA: TGTGCCAGCAGTTTATCCCCTCTCTCCTACGAGCAGTACTTC
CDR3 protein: CASSLSPLSYEQYF

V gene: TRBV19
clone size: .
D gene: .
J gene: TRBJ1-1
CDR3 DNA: TGTGCCAGTATTCACCGGGGGGGATCCACTGAAGCTTTCTTT
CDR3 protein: CASIHRGGSTEAFF

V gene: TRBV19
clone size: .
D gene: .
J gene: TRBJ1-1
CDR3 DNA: TGTGCCAGTAGTGAACAGGGTGGCACTGAAGCTTTCTTT
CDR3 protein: CASSEQGGTEAFF

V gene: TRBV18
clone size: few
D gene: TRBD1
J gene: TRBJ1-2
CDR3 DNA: TGTGCCAGCTCACCGCCGGGACAGCAGTATGGCTACACCTTC
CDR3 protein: CASSPPGQQYGYTF

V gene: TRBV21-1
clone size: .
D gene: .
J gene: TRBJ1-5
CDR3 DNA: TGTGCCAGCGACCCAGGGGGAATAGGTCAGCCCCAGCATTTT
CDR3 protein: CASDPGGIGQPQHF

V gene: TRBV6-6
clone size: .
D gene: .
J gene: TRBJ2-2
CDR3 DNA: TGTGCCAGCAGCCGGGAGAACACCGGGGAGCTGTTTTTT
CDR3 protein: CASSRENTGELFF

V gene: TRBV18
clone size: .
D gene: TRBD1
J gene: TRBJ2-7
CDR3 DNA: TGTGCCAGCTCCCAGGACGGACAGGGGCTATCCTACGAGCAGTACTTC
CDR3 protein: CASSQDGQGLSYEQYF

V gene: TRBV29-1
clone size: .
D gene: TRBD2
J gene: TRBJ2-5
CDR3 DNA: TGCAGCGCCGGGGGGTGGGTCTCGGAGAACTTC
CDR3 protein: CSAGGWVSENF

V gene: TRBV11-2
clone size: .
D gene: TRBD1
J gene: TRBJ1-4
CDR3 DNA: TGTGCCAGCAGCCCGACAGGGGGCAATACTAATGAAAAACTGTTTTTT
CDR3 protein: CASSPTGGNTNEKLFF

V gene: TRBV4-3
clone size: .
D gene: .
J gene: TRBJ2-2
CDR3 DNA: TGCGCCAGCAGCCAAGATCCCTGGAACACCGGGGAGCTGTTTTTT
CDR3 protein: CASSQDPWNTGELFF

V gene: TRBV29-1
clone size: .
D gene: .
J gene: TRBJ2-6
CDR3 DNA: TGCAGCGTGTCTGACGGGGTGGCTGGGGCCAACGTCCTGACTTTC
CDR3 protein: CSVSDGVAGANVLTF

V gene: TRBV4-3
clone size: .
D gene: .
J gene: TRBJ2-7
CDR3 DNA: TGCGCCAGCGGGGCTTGGCGGGGGCAGAGCTCCTACGAGCAGTACTTC
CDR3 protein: CASGAWRGQSSYEQYF